This T cell receptor beta chain was obtained from a study of blood T cells in healthy people across ages. Study as a whole: For every two T cells, template switching captured about one barcoded beta molecule.

Then a second PCR, running roughly 7 to 11 cycles, was carried out with a sample-barcoded 5' primer and a J-beta primer mix. TCRdb re-called the 5' RACE reads with MiXCR, one entry per CDR3 protein. In the table there are over a million distinct CDR3 sequences, 40% to 50% of which are singletons. There are 13 residues in the CDR3. Germline CDR1 and CDR2: SEHNR and FQNEAQ (reference sequence). Between the trimmed V and J ends, which lost 3 bases and 12 bases, there was a span of 15 bases. This clonotype was picked up a small number of times. The sample providers were healthy Caucasian people from Russia, aged about 6 to 95. Isolation recovered at least 6 million PBMCs from every sample.

Material for sequencing was blood. The sequence was obtained from a woman between 18 and 29 years old in good health. The rearrangement uses TRBV7-9 and TRBJ2-1; D perhaps matches TRBD1 (6 bases). The chain's CDR3 is CASSFGGRGGQFF. DNA for the CDR3: TGTGCCAGCAGCTTCGGTGGCAGGGGTGGGCAGTTCTTC.